Presented here are 12 T cell receptor beta chains from one specimen sequenced in a study of human thymus T cells. The method was immunoSEQ multiplex PCR; TCRdb's version includes in-frame clones alone and lacks a portion of them. The data show 55,000 to 70,000 clones, 94% seen once. The sample was blood. These receptors were obtained from a boy less than two years old with a congenital heart defect but otherwise immunologically healthy.

The V call is TRBV9, the J call TRBJ2-3; 11 nucleotides align to TRBD2. Germline V gives CDR1 SGDLS, CDR2 YYNGEE. This CDR3 contains 16 residues. V shed 0 bases, J shed 6 bases, and the junction held 6 bases outside the gene matches. The DNA for the CDR3 is TGTGCCAGCAGCGTAGGACTAGCGGGATGGGGGGATACGCAGTATTTT. Its protein product is CASSVGLAGWGDTQYF. Supplemented by reference TRBV9 and TRBJ2-3, the full variable domain reads DSGVTQTPKHLITATGQRVTLRCSPRSGDLSVYWYQQSLDQGLQFLIQYYNGEERAKGNILERFSAQQFPDLHSELNLSSLELGDSALYFCASSVGLAGWGDTQYFGPGTRLTVL.

The gene calls are TRBV27 and TRBJ2-3; no clear D gene. CDR1 MNHEY and CDR2 SMNVEV come from the germline V gene (reference sequence). This CDR3 region has 13 residues. Trimming cost V 8 bases and J 2 bases, with 11 bases left between them. This CDR3 reads CASASPATDTQYF. As DNA, the CDR3 is TGTGCCAGCGCGAGTCCAGCCACAGATACGCAGTATTTT.

This rearrangement joins TRBV19 to TRBJ1-4; tentative D call: TRBD1 (6 bases). Germline V CDR1 and CDR2: LNHDA, SQIVND (reference sequence). The germline V and J ends were trimmed by 6 bases and 5 bases, with 13 bases remaining between them. The CDR3 contains 14 residues. CDR3 DNA sequence: TGTGCCAGTAGCAGGGGTTCAGGAAATGAAAAACTGTTTTTT. Its translation: CASSRGSGNEKLFF. The full variable domain, with the rest looked up from reference TRBV19 and TRBJ1-4, is DGGITQSPKYLFRKEGQNVTLSCEQNLNHDAMYWYRQDPGQGLRLIYYSQIVNDFQKGDIAEGYSVSREKKESFPLTVTSAQKNPTAFYLCASSRGSGNEKLFFGSGTQLSVL.

The J gene is TRBJ2-7, the V gene TRBV4-1; 9 bases match TRBD2. Germline V gene sequence: CDR1 MGHRA, CDR2 YSYEKL. J was trimmed by 4 bases and V by 0 bases; bases with no gene match: 10. This CDR3 is 17 amino acids long. CDR3 region: CASSQEAPSGMFYEQYF. The CDR3 DNA sequence: TGCGCCAGCAGCCAAGAGGCTCCTAGCGGGATGTTTTACGAGCAGTACTTC.

V usage is TRBV27 and J usage is TRBJ1-1; 7 positions match TRBD1. CDR1 is MNHEY and CDR2 is SMNVEV in the germline V gene (reference sequence). The J segment lost 4 bases and the V segment lost 2 bases, leaving 1 base of the junction unmatched. The CDR3 contains 13 residues. The chain's CDR3 is CASSLQGGTEAFF. CDR3 in DNA: TGTGCCAGCAGTTTACAGGGGGGCACTGAAGCTTTCTTT.

The chain has TRBV18 and TRBJ2-1, with D unresolved. CDR3 length: 12 residues. The V end lost 4 bases, the J end lost 5 bases, and 6 bases lay between the germline ends. Germline CDR1 is KGHSH and CDR2 is LQKENI. CDR3 sequence (DNA): TGTGCCAGCTCACGCCAAGACAATGAGCAGTTCTTC. Its protein product is CASSRQDNEQFF.

CDR3 in DNA: TGCGCCAGCAGCTTGGGTATTACAGATACGCAGTATTTT. Protein product: CASSLGITDTQYF. The chain employs TRBV5-1 and TRBJ2-3; the D is unclear. V was shortened by 0 bases and J by 3 bases, with 5 bases between the two germline ends. CDR1 SGHRS and CDR2 YFSETQ come from the germline V gene. The CDR3 loop spans 13 amino acids.

V gene TRBV7-2 combines with J gene TRBJ2-3, with D hard to call. V lost 7 bases and J lost 0, with 11 bases in between. Germline V gene data show CDR1 as SGHTA and CDR2 as FQGNSA. The CDR3 sequence is 14 residues long. DNA for the CDR3: TGTGCCAGCATCCGCGGTTCTAGCACAGATACGCAGTATTTT. Encoded protein: CASIRGSSTDTQYF.

J is TRBJ2-1 and V is TRBV10-3; 9 bases align to TRBD2. J gave up 7 bases and V 2 bases, and 6 bases lay outside the gene matches. CDR3 length: 15 residues. CDR1 ENHRY and CDR2 SYGVKD come from the germline V gene. CDR3 DNA sequence: TGTGCCATCAGTGAGGTGGCGGGGGGGTTTAATGAGCAGTTCTTC. The encoded protein is CAISEVAGGFNEQFF.

This clone came up once. Here the CDR3 reads CSVKAPGQSYEQYF. The CDR3 nucleotides read TGCAGCGTGAAAGCACCGGGACAGTCCTACGAGCAGTACTTC. The rearrangement links TRBV29-1 to TRBJ2-7; 7 bases map to TRBD1. Trimming removed 6 bases from V and 1 base from J; junction bases left unmatched: 9. Germline assignment: CDR1 SQVTM and CDR2 ANQGSEA. The CDR3 covers 14 residues.

The rearrangement links TRBV6-1 to TRBJ1-2, with TRBD1 matching 7 bases. Per germline, CDR1 MNHNS and CDR2 SASEGT. The CDR3 spans 14 residues. V trimming: 6 bases; J trimming: 4 bases; junction bases outside the gene matches: 8. CDR3 protein: CASSRGQASYGYTF. The CDR3 nucleotides read TGTGCCAGCAGCAGAGGACAGGCTTCCTATGGCTACACCTTC.

The CDR3 DNA follows: TGTGCCAGCAGCCAAGGGGGGGGTGTCCAAGAGACCCAGTACTTC. Protein sequence: CASSQGGGVQETQYF. The chain employs TRBV7-2 and TRBJ2-5, with D perhaps matching TRBD2 (7 bases). From germline, CDR1 is SGHTA and CDR2 FQGNSA. Trimming stripped 5 bases from V and 1 base from J, with 14 bases between. This CDR3 comprises 15 residues. The variable domain in full, completed from reference TRBV7-2 and TRBJ2-5, reads GAGVSQSPSNKVTEKGKDVELRCDPISGHTALYWYRQSLGQGLEFLIYFQGNSAPDKSGLPSDRFSAERTGGSVSTLTIQRTQQEDSAVYLCASSQGGGVQETQYFGPGTRLLVL.